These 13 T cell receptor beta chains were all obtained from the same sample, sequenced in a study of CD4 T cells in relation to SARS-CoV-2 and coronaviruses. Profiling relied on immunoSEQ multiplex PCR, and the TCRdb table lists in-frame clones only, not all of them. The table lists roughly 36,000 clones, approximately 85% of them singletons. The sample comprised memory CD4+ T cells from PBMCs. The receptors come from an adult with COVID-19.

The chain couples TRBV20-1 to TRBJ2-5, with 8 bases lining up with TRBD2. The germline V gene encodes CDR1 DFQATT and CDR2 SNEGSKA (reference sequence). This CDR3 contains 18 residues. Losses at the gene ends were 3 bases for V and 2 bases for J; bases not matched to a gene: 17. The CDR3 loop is CSASRPTGGPIAQETQYF. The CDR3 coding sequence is TGCAGTGCTAGTCGGCCGACGGGAGGGCCTATAGCTCAAGAGACCCAGTACTTC.

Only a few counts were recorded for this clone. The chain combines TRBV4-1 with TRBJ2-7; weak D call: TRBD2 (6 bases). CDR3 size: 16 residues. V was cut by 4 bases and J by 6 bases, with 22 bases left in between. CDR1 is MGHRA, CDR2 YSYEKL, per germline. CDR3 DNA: TGCGCCAGCAGCCCACTGTTGGGTGGGAGGCGAGGCGAGCAGTACTTC. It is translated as CASSPLLGGRRGEQYF.

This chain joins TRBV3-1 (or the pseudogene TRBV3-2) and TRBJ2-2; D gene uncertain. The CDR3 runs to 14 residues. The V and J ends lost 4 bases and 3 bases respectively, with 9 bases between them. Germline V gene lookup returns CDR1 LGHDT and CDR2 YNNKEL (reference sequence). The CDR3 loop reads CASSRSRDTGELFF. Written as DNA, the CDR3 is TGTGCCAGCAGCCGTTCTCGGGACACCGGGGAGCTGTTTTTT.

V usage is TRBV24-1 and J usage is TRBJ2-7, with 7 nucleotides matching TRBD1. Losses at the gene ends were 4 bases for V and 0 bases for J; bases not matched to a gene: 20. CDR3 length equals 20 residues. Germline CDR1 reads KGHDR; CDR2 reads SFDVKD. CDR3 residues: CATSDSSTTGPTLNSYEQYF. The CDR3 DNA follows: TGTGCCACCAGTGACTCCTCTACGACAGGGCCAACTTTAAACTCCTACGAGCAGTACTTC.

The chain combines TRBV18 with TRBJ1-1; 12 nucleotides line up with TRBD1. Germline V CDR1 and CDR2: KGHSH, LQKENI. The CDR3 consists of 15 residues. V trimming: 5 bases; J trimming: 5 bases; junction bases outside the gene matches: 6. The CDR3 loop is CASSRRDRGLTEAFF. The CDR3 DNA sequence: TGTGCCAGCTCAAGGAGGGACAGGGGGCTGACTGAAGCTTTCTTT.

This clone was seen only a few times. The CDR3 spells CASSFRSGQGFNSPLHF. The CDR3 DNA sequence: TGTGCCAGCAGCTTTCGGTCCGGACAGGGCTTCAATTCACCCCTCCACTTT. The J gene is TRBJ1-6, the V gene TRBV5-4; 8 nucleotides align to TRBD1. Germline assignment: CDR1 SGHNT and CDR2 YYREEE (reference sequence). With 2 bases clipped from V and 7 bases from J, the junction kept 11 bases outside the gene matches. This CDR3 region has 17 residues.

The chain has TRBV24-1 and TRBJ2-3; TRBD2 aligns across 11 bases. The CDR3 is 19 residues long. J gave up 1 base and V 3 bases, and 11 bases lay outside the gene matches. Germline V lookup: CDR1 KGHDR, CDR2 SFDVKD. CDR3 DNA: TGTGCCACCAGTGATGGACTAGCGGGTACTACCGTGGGCACAGATACGCAGTATTTT. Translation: CATSDGLAGTTVGTDTQYF.

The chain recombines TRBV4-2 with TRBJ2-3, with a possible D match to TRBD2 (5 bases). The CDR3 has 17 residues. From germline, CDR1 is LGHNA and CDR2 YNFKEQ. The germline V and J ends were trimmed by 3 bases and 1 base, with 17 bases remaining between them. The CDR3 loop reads CASSQAPGYVGTDTQYF. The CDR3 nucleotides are TGTGCCAGCAGCCAGGCCCCGGGGTATGTTGGCACAGATACGCAGTATTTT.

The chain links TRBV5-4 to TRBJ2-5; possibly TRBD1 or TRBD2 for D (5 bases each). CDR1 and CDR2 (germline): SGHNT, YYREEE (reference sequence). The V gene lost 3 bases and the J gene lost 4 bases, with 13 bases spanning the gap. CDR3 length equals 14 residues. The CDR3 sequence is CASSSGAERETQYF. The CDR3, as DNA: TGTGCCAGCAGCTCCGGGGCGGAAAGAGAGACCCAGTACTTC.

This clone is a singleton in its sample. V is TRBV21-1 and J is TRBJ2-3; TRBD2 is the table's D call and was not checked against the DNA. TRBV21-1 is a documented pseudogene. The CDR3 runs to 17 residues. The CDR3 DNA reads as TGTGCCAGCAGCTTCCAACCGGGACTAGGAAGCACAGATACGCAGTATTTT. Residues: CASSFQPGLGSTDTQYF.

CDR3 bases: TGTGCCTGGAGTGGATCACAAGAGACCCAGTACTTC. It is translated as CAWSGSQETQYF. The chain carries TRBV30 and TRBJ2-5; D gene ambiguous. With 1 base removed from V and 2 bases from J, the gap between germline ends came to 5 bases. The CDR3 totals 12 residues. Germline V lookup: CDR1 GTSNPN, CDR2 SVGIG (reference sequence).

The CDR3 protein is CASSLLRSGEQFF. In nucleotides, the CDR3 is TGTGCCAGCAGCTTACTCCGTTCCGGCGAGCAGTTCTTC. The chain employs TRBV11-2 and TRBJ2-1; D is undetermined. Germline loops: CDR1 SGHAT, CDR2 FQNNGV. The CDR3 sequence is 13 residues long. Deletions cut 2 bases from V and 10 bases from J, with 12 bases between.

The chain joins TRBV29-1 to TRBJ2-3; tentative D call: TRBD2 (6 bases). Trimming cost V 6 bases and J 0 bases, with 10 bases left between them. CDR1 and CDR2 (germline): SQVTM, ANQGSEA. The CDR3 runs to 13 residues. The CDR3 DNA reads TGCAGCGTGATAGCGGAAAGCACAGATACGCAGTATTTT. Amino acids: CSVIAESTDTQYF.